This T cell receptor (beta chain) comes out of a study of preoperative IRX-2 immunotherapy in early breast cancer. The CDR3 extends over 15 amino acids. Germline V lookup: CDR1 GTSNPN, CDR2 SVGIG (reference sequence). Trimming pared 0 bases from V and 1 base from J, leaving 12 bases between. The protocol was immunoSEQ multiplex PCR, while the TCRdb copy is restricted to in-frame clones and leaves out a portion. The sample yields around 30,000 clones, roughly four fifths seen once. Treatment in this sample: preoperative locoregional IRX-2 cytokine immunotherapy. Patients received preoperative, locoregional IRX-2 cytokine immunotherapy in a phase Ib study.

Sampling took place from a patient treated with IRX-2 immunotherapy. The TCR sequence derives from a human donor with breast cancer. The chain combines TRBV30 with TRBJ1-1; D uncertain. The chain's CDR3 is CAWSVPGPRNTEAFF. CDR3 coding DNA: TGTGCCTGGAGTGTACCCGGTCCCAGGAACACTGAAGCTTTCTTT.